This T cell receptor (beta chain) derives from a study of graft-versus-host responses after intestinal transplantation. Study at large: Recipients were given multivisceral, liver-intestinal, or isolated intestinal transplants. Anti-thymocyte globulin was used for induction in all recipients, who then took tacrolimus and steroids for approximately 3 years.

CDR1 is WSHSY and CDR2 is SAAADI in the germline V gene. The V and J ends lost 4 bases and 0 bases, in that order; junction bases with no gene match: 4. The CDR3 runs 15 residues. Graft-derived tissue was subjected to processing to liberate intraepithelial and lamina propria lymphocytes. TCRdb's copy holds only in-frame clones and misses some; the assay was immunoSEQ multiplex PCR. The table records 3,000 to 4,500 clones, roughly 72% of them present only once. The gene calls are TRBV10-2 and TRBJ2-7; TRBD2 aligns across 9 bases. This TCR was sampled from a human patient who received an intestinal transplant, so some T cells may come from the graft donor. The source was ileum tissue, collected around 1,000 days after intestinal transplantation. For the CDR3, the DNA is TGCGCCAGCAGTGTTAGCGGGGGAAGCTCCTACGAGCAGTACTTC. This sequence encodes CASSVSGGSSYEQYF.